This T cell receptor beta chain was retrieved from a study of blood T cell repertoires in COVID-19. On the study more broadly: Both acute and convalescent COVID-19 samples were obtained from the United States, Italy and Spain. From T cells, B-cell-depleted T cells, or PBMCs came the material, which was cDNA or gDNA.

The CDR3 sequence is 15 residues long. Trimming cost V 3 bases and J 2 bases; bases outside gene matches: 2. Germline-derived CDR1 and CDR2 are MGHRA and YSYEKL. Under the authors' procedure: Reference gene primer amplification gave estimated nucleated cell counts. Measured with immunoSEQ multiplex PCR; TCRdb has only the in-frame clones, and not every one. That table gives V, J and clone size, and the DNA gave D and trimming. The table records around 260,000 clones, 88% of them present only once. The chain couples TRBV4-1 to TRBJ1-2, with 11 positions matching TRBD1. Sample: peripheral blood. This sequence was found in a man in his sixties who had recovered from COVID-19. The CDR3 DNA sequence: TGCGCCAGCAGCCACAGGGACAGGGGGAACTATGGCTACACCTTC. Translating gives CASSHRDRGNYGYTF.